The 22 T cell receptor beta chains below come from one sample, sequenced in a study of Ad26.COV2.S vaccination and SARS-CoV-2 variants (dated by TCRdb to about 2021). Receptors were amplified or captured by the immunoSEQ multiplex PCR assay. As stored in TCRdb, this immuneACCESS dataset retains in-frame rearrangements with V and J assigned. A fraction of the clones does not appear; measured against another copy, unresolved V genes explain less than half of the discrepancy, and the remainder lacks a known reason. The sample table contains tens of thousands of clones; only one count was recorded for under 90% of them. The ten top clones hold more than 15% of the sample. The sample's time point label, decoded: individuals recovered from natural SARS-CoV-2 infection. The input for sequencing was peripheral blood, taken after recovery from COVID-19. Source of these receptors: a human donor who had recovered from COVID-19.

The J gene is TRBJ2-3, the V gene TRBV12-3 or TRBV12-4; the match to TRBD1 covers 7 bases. This CDR3 region has 12 residues. V lost 7 bases to trimming and J lost 9 bases; unmatched junction nucleotides: 7. CDR3 DNA: TGTGCCAGCACCCATGACAGGGACACGCAGTATTTT. This sequence encodes CASTHDRDTQYF.

This rearrangement joins TRBV29-1 to TRBJ2-5; 11 positions agree with TRBD1. This CDR3 contains 17 residues. V shed 0 bases, J shed 1 base, and the junction held 7 bases outside the gene matches. CDR1 and CDR2 (germline): SQVTM, ANQGSEA. In DNA form, the CDR3 reads TGCAGCGTTGAAGACGTTGGGACAGGGGGAACCCAAGAGACCCAGTACTTC. Its protein is CSVEDVGTGGTQETQYF.

The gene calls are TRBV6-5 and TRBJ2-3; maybe TRBD2 (5 bases). CDR3 size: 15 residues. Trimming shortened V by 2 bases and J by 4 bases, and 13 bases separated the two germline ends. Germline V gene data show CDR1 as MNHEY and CDR2 as SVGAGI. CDR3 in amino acids: CASSYDARRADTQYF. The CDR3 DNA is TGTGCCAGCAGTTACGATGCCAGGCGGGCAGATACGCAGTATTTT.

This CDR3 is CARGTSGSGEQYF. DNA of the CDR3: TGTGCCAGGGGGACTAGCGGCTCTGGCGAGCAGTACTTC. The chain combines TRBV2 with TRBJ2-7; 11 positions match TRBD2. Germline values: CDR1 SNHLY, CDR2 FYNNEI. This CDR3 contains 13 residues. After removal of 9 bases from V and 6 bases from J, the junction contained 7 bases not matched to a gene. Supplemented by reference TRBV2 and TRBJ2-7, the full variable domain reads EPEVTQTPSHQVTQMGQEVILRCVPISNHLYFYWYRQILGQKVEFLVSFYNNEISEKSEIFDDQFSVERPDGSNFTLKIRSTKLEDSAMYFCARGTSGSGEQYFGPGTRLTVT.

V and J are TRBV7-8 and TRBJ2-3; tentative D call: TRBD2 (5 bases). Germline-derived CDR1 and CDR2 are SGHVS and FQNEAQ. The CDR3 sequence is 15 residues long. V was trimmed by 4 bases and J by 6 bases, leaving 17 bases between them. CDR3: CASSSSGLAVDTQYF. The CDR3 coding sequence is TGTGCCAGCAGCTCCTCCGGGCTAGCAGTGGATACGCAGTATTTT.

The chain is built from TRBV5-5 and TRBJ1-3, with D maybe TRBD1 (5 bases). V lost 4 bases and J 0 bases, leaving 14 bases between the germline ends. The CDR3 totals 16 residues. Germline V gene data show CDR1 as SGHKS and CDR2 as YYEKEE (reference sequence). CDR3 nucleotide sequence: TGTGCCAGCAGCCAGGCGACTGGGGGCTCTGGAAACACCATATATTTT. Translation: CASSQATGGSGNTIYF.

The count of this clone is one. The chain combines TRBV27 with TRBJ2-5, with TRBD2 identical over 11 bases. This CDR3 spans 16 amino acids. The germline V gene has CDR1 MNHEY and CDR2 SMNVEV (reference sequence). The V and J ends lost 3 bases and 5 bases, in that order; junction bases with no gene match: 8. The CDR3 loop reads CASSFTASGRMETQYF. The CDR3 DNA follows: TGTGCCAGCAGTTTTACGGCTAGCGGGAGGATGGAGACCCAGTACTTC.

This clone was seen a single time. V and J are TRBV3-1 (or the pseudogene TRBV3-2) and TRBJ2-6; no reliable D call. V gave up 0 bases and J gave up 0 bases, with 6 bases separating them. Germline CDR1 is LGHDT and CDR2 is YNNKEL (reference sequence). This CDR3 is 16 amino acids long. CDR3 sequence: CASSQDGISGANVLTF. The CDR3 DNA is TGTGCCAGCAGCCAAGATGGAATCTCTGGGGCCAACGTCCTGACTTTC.

The chain couples TRBV4-1 to TRBJ1-2, with a possible D match to TRBD1 (5 bases). The CDR3 consists of 14 residues. V lost 0 bases and J lost 8, with 13 bases in between. The germline V gene encodes CDR1 MGHRA and CDR2 YSYEKL. CDR3 nucleotides: TGCGCCAGCAGCCAAGATTTGGGGGTTGGCGGCTACACCTTC. This encodes CASSQDLGVGGYTF.

V is TRBV4-3 and J is TRBJ2-7; no reliable D call. The CDR3 spans 13 residues. The germline CDR1 and CDR2 sequences are LGHNA and YSLEER. The V end was cut by 0 bases, the J end by 3 bases, with 6 bases between. In DNA form, the CDR3 reads TGCGCCAGCAGCCAAGAGGTGGGCTACGAGCAGTACTTC. It translates to CASSQEVGYEQYF.

The J gene is TRBJ2-1, the V gene TRBV11-2, with D possibly being TRBD2 (5 bases). The CDR3 consists of 13 residues. Trimming shortened V by 3 bases and J by 5 bases, and 8 bases separated the two germline ends. Germline-derived CDR1 and CDR2 are SGHAT and FQNNGV. CDR3 nucleotide sequence: TGTGCCAGCAGCTTCGGACTGCACAATGAGCAGTTCTTC. Translation: CASSFGLHNEQFF.

This chain links TRBV2 with TRBJ1-4; D is perhaps TRBD1 (6 bases). Between the trimmed V and J ends, which lost 5 bases and 8 bases, there was a span of 12 bases. There are 13 residues in the CDR3. Germline lookup yields CDR1 SNHLY and CDR2 FYNNEI. In DNA form, the CDR3 reads TGTGCCAGCAGTCTCAGGGGAGGGGAAAAACTGTTTTTT. Protein product: CASSLRGGEKLFF.

This chain joins TRBV7-2 and TRBJ2-1, with no clear D. The CDR3 sequence is 15 residues long. The germline gives CDR1 SGHTA, CDR2 FQGNSA. V lost 6 bases and J lost 3, with 15 bases in between. CDR3 DNA: TGTGCCAGCAGTCGATCTCCTGTTCGCTACAATGAGCAGTTCTTC. It translates to CASSRSPVRYNEQFF.

The CDR3 DNA sequence: TGCGCCAGCAGCTTTGGCGGGAATCCCACAGATACGCAGTATTTT. It codes for CASSFGGNPTDTQYF. The rearrangement uses TRBV5-1 and TRBJ2-3; TRBD2 is a possible D gene (6 bases). The CDR3 totals 15 residues. V lost 2 bases, J lost 2 bases, and 12 bases lay in between. The germline V gene encodes CDR1 SGHRS and CDR2 YFSETQ. Combining the CDR3 with reference TRBV5-1 and TRBJ2-3 gives the whole variable domain KAGVTQTPRYLIKTRGQQVTLSCSPISGHRSVSWYQQTPGQGLQFLFEYFSETQRNKGNFPGRFSGRQFSNSRSEMNVSTLELGDSALYLCASSFGGNPTDTQYFGPGTRLTVL.

CDR3 sequence: CASSQERAGVSYNEQFF. The CDR3 nucleotides are TGTGCCAGCAGCCAAGAGAGGGCGGGAGTTTCCTACAATGAGCAGTTCTTC. The chain carries TRBV4-2 and TRBJ2-1, with 7 bases fitting TRBD2. The CDR3 is 17 amino acids. The germline V gene has CDR1 LGHNA and CDR2 YNFKEQ. The V segment lost 0 bases and the J segment 1 base; nucleotides outside the gene matches: 6.

V gene TRBV28 combines with J gene TRBJ1-2; D may be TRBD1 (6 bases). CDR1 is MDHEN and CDR2 is SYDVKM in the germline V gene. The length of the CDR3 is 15 residues. V dropped 3 bases and J dropped 4 bases, with 15 bases sitting between them. The CDR3 sequence: CASSFSLDRFYGYTF. As DNA, the CDR3 is TGTGCCAGCAGTTTTAGCCTGGACAGATTCTATGGCTACACCTTC.

V gene TRBV5-6 combines with J gene TRBJ1-2, with TRBD1 matching 8 bases. This CDR3 comprises 14 residues. J lost 8 bases, V lost 0 bases, and 6 bases had no gene match. CDR1 is SGHDT and CDR2 is YYEEEE in the germline V gene. The CDR3 region has the DNA TGTGCCAGCAGCTTGGGTTCAGGGGGCAACGGCTACACCTTC. Translating gives CASSLGSGGNGYTF.

V usage is TRBV11-2 and J usage is TRBJ2-1, with D perhaps TRBD1 (6 bases). The V gene's germline CDR1 is SGHAT and CDR2 FQNNGV. This CDR3 spans 14 amino acids. Trimming pared 8 bases from V and 4 bases from J, leaving 15 bases between. This CDR3 is CASVSGQRYNEQFF. In nucleotides, the CDR3 is TGTGCCAGCGTAAGCGGACAGAGATACAATGAGCAGTTCTTC.

The rearrangement joins TRBV5-1 to TRBJ2-7; D is possibly TRBD1 (6 bases). The V and J ends lost 0 bases and 5 bases respectively, with 15 bases between them. The CDR3 is 15 amino acids. Germline lookup yields CDR1 SGHRS and CDR2 YFSETQ. CDR3 region: CASSLGEQGRHEQYF. The CDR3, as DNA: TGCGCCAGCAGCTTGGGAGAACAGGGTCGCCACGAGCAGTACTTC. Full variable domain (rest looked up from reference TRBV5-1 and TRBJ2-7): KAGVTQTPRYLIKTRGQQVTLSCSPISGHRSVSWYQQTPGQGLQFLFEYFSETQRNKGNFPGRFSGRQFSNSRSEMNVSTLELGDSALYLCASSLGEQGRHEQYFGPGTRLTVT.

The V call is TRBV7-2, the J call TRBJ1-5; TRBD1 is a possible D gene (5 bases). Germline CDR1 SGHTA, CDR2 FQGNSA. V was cut by 1 base and J by 3 bases, with 13 bases left in between. CDR3 length equals 16 residues. The CDR3 nucleotides read TGTGCCAGCAGCTTAGGTCAAGGGGCCAACAATCAGCCCCAGCATTTT. This gives the protein CASSLGQGANNQPQHF.

The chain joins TRBV11-3 to TRBJ2-5; 9 bases line up with TRBD1. CDR1 and CDR2 (germline): SGHNT, YENEEA. V shed 3 bases and J 5 bases; nucleotides not matched to a gene: 4. CDR3 length: 14 amino acids. The CDR3 sequence is CASSFETGGETQYF. The DNA of the CDR3 is TGTGCCAGCAGCTTCGAGACAGGGGGGGAGACCCAGTACTTC.

The table lists this clone with a few counts. J is TRBJ1-5 and V is TRBV10-1, with D maybe TRBD1 (6 bases). Per the germline V gene, CDR1 is WNHNN and CDR2 is SYGVQD (reference sequence). There are 12 residues in the CDR3. V lost 8 bases, J lost 1 base, and 6 bases lay in between. As DNA, the CDR3 is TGCGCCAGCGGACAGAGCAATCAGCCCCAGCATTTT. Translating it yields CASGQSNQPQHF.